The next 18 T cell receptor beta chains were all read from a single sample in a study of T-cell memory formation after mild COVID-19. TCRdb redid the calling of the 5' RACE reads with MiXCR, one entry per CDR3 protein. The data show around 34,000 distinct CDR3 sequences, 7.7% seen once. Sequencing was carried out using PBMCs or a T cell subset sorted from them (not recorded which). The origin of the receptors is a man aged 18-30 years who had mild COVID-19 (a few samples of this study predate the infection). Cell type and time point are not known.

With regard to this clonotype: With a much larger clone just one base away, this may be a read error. The CDR3 DNA reads TGTGCCAGCAGTTTCCTGGGCGGGGGGAGCACAGATACGCAGTATTTT. The encoded protein is CASSFLGGGSTDTQYF. The rearrangement links TRBV28 to TRBJ2-3; 8 nucleotides align to TRBD2. The CDR3 extends over 16 amino acids. Unmatched junction bases numbered 5, after V lost 3 bases and J lost 0 bases. Germline-derived CDR1 and CDR2 are MDHEN and SYDVKM.

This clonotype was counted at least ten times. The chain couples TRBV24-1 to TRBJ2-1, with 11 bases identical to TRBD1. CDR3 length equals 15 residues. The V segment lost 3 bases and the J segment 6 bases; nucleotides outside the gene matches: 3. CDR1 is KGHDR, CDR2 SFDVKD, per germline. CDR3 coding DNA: TGTGCCACCAGTGATCCGGGGACAGGGGGCAATGAGCAGTTCTTC. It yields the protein CATSDPGTGGNEQFF.

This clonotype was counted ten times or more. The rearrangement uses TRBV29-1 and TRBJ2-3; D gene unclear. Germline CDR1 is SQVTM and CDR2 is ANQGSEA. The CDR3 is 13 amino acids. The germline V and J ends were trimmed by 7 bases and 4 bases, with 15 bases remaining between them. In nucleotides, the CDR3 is TGCAGCGCTACCGGGTCCGGAGCAGATACGCAGTATTTT. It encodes CSATGSGADTQYF.

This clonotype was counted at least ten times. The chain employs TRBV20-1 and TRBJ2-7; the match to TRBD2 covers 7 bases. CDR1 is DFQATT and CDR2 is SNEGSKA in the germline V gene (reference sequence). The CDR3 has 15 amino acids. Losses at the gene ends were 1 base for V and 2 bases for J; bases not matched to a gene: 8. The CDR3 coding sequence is TGCAGTGCTAGAGCTGCGGAGGGAGGGGCCTACGAGCAGTACTTC. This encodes CSARAAEGGAYEQYF.

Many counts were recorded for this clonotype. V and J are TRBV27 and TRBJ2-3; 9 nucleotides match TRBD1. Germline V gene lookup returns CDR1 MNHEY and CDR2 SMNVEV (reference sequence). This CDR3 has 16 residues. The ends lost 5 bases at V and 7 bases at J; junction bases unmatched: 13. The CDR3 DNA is TGTGCCAGCAGTAAAGCGGGACAGGGACGTCAATATACGCAGTATTTT. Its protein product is CASSKAGQGRQYTQYF.

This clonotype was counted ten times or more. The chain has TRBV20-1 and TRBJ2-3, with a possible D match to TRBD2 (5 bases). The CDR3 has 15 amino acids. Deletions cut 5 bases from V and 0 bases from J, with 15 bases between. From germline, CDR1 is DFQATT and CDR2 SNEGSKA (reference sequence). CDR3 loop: CSAPLAGRSTDTQYF. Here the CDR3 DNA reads TGCAGTGCTCCTCTCGCGGGCCGTAGCACAGATACGCAGTATTTT.

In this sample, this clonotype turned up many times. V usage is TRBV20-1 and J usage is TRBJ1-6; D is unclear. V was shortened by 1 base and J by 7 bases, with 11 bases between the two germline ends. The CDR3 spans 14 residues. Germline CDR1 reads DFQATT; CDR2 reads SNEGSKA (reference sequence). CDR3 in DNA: TGCAGTGCTAGAGCCCCCAGAGAGAATTCACCCCTCCACTTT. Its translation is CSARAPRENSPLHF.

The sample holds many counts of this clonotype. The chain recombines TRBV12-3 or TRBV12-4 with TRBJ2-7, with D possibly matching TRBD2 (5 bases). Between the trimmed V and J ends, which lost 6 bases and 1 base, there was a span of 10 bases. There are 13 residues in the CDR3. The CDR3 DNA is TGTGCCAGCAGCCCCGGGGTTTCCTACGAGCAGTACTTC. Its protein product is CASSPGVSYEQYF.

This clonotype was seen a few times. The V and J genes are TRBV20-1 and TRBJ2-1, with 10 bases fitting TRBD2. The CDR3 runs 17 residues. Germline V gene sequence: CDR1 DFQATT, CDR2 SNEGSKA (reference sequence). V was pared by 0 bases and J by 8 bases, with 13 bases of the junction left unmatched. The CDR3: CSARDPALAGVYDEQFF. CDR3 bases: TGCAGTGCTAGAGATCCCGCTCTAGCGGGGGTTTACGATGAGCAGTTCTTC.

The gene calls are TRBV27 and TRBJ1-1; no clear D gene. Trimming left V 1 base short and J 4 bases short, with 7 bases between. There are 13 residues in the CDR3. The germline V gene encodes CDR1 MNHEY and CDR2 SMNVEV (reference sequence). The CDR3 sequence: CASSLFRGTEAFF. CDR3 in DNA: TGTGCCAGCAGTTTATTTCGGGGCACTGAAGCTTTCTTT.

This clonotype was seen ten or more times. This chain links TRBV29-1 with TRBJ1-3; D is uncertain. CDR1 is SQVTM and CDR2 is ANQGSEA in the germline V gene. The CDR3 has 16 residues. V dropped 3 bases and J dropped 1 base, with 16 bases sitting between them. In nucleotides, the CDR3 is TGCAGCGTTGAGGGCACCACCCATTTTTCTGGAAACACCATATATTTT. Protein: CSVEGTTHFSGNTIYF.

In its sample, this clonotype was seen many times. The CDR3 DNA sequence: TGCGCCAGCAGCCTGATCCGGGACAGGGGTTTACAAAACATTCAGTACTTC. Translation: CASSLIRDRGLQNIQYF. The J gene is TRBJ2-4, the V gene TRBV4-1; TRBD1 matches at 10 bases. Germline-derived CDR1 and CDR2 are MGHRA and YSYEKL. Trimming removed 4 bases from V and 5 bases from J; junction bases left unmatched: 11. The CDR3 is 17 amino acids.

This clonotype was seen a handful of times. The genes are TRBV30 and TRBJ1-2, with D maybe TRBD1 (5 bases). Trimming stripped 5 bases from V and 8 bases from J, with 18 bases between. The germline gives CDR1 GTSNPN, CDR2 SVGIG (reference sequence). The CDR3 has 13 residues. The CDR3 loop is CAWAVFRAQGYTF. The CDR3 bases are TGTGCCTGGGCGGTCTTCAGGGCTCAAGGCTACACCTTC.

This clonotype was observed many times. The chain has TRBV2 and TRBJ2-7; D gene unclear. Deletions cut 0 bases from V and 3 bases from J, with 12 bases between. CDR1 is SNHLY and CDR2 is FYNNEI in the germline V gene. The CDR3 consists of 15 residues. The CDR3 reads CASSEAGMALYEQYV. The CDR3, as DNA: TGTGCCAGCAGTGAAGCGGGGATGGCACTCTACGAGCAGTACGTC.

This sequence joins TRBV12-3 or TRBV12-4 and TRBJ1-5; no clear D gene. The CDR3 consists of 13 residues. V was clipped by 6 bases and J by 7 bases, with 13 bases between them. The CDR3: CASSLGLWQPQHF. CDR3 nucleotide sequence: TGTGCCAGCAGCCTAGGGTTGTGGCAGCCCCAGCATTTT.

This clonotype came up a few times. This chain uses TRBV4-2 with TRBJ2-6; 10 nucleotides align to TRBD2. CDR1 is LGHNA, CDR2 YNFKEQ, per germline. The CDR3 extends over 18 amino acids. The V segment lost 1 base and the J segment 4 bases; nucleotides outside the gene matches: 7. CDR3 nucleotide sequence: TGTGCCAGCAGCCAAGTCACCCTAGCGGGGGCGGGGGCCAACGTCCTGACTTTC. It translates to CASSQVTLAGAGANVLTF.

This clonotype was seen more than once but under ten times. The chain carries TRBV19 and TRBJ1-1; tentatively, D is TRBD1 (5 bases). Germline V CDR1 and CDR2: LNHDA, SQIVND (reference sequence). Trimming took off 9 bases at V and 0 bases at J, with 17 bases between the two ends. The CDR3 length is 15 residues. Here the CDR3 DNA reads TGTGCCAGCAAGTTAAGCGGGACCTTGAACACTGAAGCTTTCTTT. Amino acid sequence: CASKLSGTLNTEAFF.

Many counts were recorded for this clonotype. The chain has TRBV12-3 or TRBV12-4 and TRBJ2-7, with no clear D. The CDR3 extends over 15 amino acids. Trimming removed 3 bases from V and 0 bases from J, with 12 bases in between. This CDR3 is CASSFGPPISYEQYF. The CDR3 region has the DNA TGTGCCAGCAGTTTCGGCCCGCCCATCTCCTACGAGCAGTACTTC.